Reported below is one T cell receptor (beta chain). Its specificity is not known. This sample stems from a study of CD8+CD57+ T cells in acquired aplastic anemia. Study at large: Sorted CD4+ plus CD8+ cells gave DNA averaging about 3.2 ug. Average CD4+ read depth in healthy donors was 10 million to 12 million reads. Study conclusions and caveats: No significant difference in CD8+ Simpson's diversity was found between patients and controls. Common to patients and controls were twenty-nine CD8+ CDR3 sequences.

This CDR3 is built from 14 residues. The germline V gene has CDR1 LNHNV and CDR2 YYDKDF (reference sequence). V gave up 1 base and J gave up 11 bases, with 12 bases separating them. Genomic DNA provided the template from which TCR beta VDJ and CDR3 profiles were obtained. TCRdb re-analysed the reads in MiXCR, keeping a single row per CDR3 protein. The sample lists about 190,000 distinct CDR3 sequences; less than 70% were seen once. Sequencing was done on a sample of sorted CD4+, CD8+, or CD8+CD57+ T cells (not recorded which) from PBMCs. This TCR derives from a human donor in good health, serving as a control. The chain combines TRBV15 with TRBJ1-6; D is unclear. The CDR3 DNA sequence: TGTGCCACCAGCAGAGCCGGGGATCAGACACCCCTCCACTTT. As protein: CATSRAGDQTPLHF.